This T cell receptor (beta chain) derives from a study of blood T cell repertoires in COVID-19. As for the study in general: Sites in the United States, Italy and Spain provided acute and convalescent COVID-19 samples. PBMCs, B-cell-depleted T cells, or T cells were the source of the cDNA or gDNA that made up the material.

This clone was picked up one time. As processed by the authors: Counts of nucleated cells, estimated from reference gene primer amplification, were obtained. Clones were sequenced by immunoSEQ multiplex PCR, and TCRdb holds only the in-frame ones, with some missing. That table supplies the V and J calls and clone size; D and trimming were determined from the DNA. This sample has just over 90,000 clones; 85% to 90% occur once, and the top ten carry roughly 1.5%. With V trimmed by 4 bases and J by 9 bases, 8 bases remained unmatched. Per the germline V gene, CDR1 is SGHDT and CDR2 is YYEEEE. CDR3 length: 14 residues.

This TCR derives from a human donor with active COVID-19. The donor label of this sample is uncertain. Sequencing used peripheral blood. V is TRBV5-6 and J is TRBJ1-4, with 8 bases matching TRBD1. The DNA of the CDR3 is TGTGCCAGCAGCGAACAGGGGGTGGTCAAAAAACTGTTTTTT. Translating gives CASSEQGVVKKLFF.